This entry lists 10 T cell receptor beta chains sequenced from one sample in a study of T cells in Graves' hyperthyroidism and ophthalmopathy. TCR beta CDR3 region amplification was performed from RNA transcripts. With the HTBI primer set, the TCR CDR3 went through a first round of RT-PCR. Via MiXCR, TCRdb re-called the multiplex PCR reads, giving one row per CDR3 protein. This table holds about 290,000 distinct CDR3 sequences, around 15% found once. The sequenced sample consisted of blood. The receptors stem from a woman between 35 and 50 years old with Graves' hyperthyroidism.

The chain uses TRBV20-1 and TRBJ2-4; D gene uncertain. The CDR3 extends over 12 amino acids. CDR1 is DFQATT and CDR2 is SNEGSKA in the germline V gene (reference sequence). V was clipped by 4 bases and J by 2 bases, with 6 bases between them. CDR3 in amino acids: CSAISPKNIQYF. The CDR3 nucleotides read TGCAGTGCTATCAGCCCCAAAAACATTCAGTACTTC.

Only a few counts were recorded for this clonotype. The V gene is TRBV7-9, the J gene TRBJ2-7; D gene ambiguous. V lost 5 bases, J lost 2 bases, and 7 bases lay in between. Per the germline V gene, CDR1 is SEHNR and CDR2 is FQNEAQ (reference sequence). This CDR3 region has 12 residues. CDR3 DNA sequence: TGTGCCAGCAGCCCTTCCCCCTACGAGCAGTACTTC. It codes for CASSPSPYEQYF.

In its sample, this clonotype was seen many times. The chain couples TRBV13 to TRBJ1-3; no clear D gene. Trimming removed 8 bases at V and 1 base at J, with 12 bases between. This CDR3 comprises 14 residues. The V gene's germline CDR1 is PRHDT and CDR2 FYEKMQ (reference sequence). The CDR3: CASGLLRSGNTIYF. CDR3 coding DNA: TGTGCCAGCGGACTGCTGCGGTCTGGAAACACCATATATTTT.

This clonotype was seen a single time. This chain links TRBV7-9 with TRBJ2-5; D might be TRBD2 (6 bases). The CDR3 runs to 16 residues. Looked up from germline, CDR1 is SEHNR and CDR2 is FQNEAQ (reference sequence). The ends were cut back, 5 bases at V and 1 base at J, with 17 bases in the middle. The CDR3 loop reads CASSPPLAYFQETQYF. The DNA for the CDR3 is TGTGCCAGCAGCCCCCCTCTAGCGTACTTCCAAGAGACCCAGTACTTC. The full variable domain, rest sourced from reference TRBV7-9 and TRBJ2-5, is DTGVSQNPRHKITKRGQNVTFRCDPISEHNRLYWYRQTLGQGPEFLTYFQNEAQLEKSRLLSDRFSAERPKGSFSTLEIQRTEQGDSAMYLCASSPPLAYFQETQYFGPGTRLLVL.

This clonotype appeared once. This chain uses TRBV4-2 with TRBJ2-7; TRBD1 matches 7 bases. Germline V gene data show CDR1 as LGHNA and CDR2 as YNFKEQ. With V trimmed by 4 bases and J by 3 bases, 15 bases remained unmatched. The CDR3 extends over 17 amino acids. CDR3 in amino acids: CASSPSGQIPLDYEQYF. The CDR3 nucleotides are TGTGCCAGCAGCCCTTCGGGACAGATCCCTCTAGACTACGAGCAGTACTTC.

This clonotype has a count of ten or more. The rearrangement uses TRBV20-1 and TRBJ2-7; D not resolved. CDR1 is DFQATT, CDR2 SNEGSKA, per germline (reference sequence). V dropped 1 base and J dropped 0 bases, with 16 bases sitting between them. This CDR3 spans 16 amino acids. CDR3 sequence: CSARVLGIRSSYEQYF. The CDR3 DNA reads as TGCAGTGCTAGAGTGTTAGGGATCAGGAGCTCCTACGAGCAGTACTTC.

CDR3 nucleotides: TGCGCCAGCAGCTATGAGCGGGTCGCTTTCGATGAGCAGTTCTTC. As protein: CASSYERVAFDEQFF. This chain connects TRBV5-1 to TRBJ2-1, with TRBD2 as a possible D gene (6 bases). The CDR3 loop spans 15 amino acids. In germline, CDR1 is SGHRS, CDR2 YFSETQ. V lost 3 bases and J lost 8, with 18 bases in between.

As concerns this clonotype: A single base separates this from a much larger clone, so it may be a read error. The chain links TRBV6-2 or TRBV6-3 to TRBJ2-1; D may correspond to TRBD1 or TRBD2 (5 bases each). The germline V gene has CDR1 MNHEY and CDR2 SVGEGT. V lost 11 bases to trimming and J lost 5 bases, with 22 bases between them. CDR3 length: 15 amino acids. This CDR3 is CAGTFGAGYNNEQFF. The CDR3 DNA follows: TGTGCCGGCACCTTTGGGGCGGGCTACAACAATGAGCAGTTCTTC.

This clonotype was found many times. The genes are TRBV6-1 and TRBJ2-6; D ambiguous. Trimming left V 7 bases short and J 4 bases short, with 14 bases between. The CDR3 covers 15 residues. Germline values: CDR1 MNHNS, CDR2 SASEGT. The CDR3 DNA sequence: TGTGCCAGCACTGCGTTCCCCATAGGGGCCAACGTCCTGACTTTC. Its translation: CASTAFPIGANVLTF.

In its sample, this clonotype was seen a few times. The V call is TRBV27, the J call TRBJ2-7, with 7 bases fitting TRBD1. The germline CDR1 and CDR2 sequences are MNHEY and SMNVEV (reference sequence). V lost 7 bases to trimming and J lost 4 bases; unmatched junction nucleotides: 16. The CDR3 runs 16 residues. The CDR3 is CASITPRRGCVYEQYF. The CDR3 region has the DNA TGTGCCAGCATCACCCCCCGCAGGGGGTGTGTTTACGAGCAGTACTTC.